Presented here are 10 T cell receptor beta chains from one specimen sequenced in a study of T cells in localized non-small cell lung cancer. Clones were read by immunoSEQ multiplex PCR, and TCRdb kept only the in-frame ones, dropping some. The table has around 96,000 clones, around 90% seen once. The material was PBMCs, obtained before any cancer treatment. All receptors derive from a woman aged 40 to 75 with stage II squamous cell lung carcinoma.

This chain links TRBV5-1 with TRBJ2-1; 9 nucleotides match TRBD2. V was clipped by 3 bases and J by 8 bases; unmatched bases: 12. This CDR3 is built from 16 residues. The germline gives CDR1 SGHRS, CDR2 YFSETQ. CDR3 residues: CASSSLRGGAADEQFF. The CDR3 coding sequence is TGCGCCAGCAGCTCCCTCCGCGGGGGGGCAGCCGATGAGCAGTTCTTC.

This CDR3 is CASSQTSVNSYEQYF. The CDR3 region has the DNA TGTGCCAGCAGCCAGACTAGCGTTAACTCCTACGAGCAGTACTTC. The V and J genes are TRBV7-6 and TRBJ2-7; 8 bases match TRBD2. Germline trimming cut 5 bases from V and 0 bases from J; bases unmatched to any gene: 6. The CDR3 extends over 15 amino acids. CDR1 is SGHVS and CDR2 is FNYEAQ in the germline V gene.

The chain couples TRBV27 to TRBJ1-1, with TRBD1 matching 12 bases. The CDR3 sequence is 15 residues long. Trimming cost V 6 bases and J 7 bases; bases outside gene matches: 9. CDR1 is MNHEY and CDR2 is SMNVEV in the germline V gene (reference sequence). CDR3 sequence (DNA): TGTGCCAGCAGAACCCGGGACAGGGGGCAGGTTGAAGCTTTCTTT. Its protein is CASRTRDRGQVEAFF.

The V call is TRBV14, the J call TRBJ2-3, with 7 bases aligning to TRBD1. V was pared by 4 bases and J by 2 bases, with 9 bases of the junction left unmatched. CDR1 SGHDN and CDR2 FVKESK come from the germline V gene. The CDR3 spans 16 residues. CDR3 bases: TGTGCCAGCAGCCCGTGGACAGGAAAACCCACAGATACGCAGTATTTT. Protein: CASSPWTGKPTDTQYF.

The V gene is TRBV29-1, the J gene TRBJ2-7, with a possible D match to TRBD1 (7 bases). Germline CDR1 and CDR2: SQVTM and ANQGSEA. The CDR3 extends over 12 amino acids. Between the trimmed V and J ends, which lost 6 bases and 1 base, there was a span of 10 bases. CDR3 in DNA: TGCAGCGTCGCGGGACAGTCCTACGAGCAGTACTTC. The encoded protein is CSVAGQSYEQYF.

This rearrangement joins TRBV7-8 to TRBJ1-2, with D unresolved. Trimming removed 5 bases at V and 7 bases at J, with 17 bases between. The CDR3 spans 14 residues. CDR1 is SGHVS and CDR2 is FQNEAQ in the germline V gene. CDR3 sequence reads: CASSPSTEVFGYTF. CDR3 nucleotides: TGTGCCAGCAGCCCCTCTACGGAGGTTTTTGGCTACACCTTC.

CDR3 loop: CASSYSGSLSSYEQYF. The CDR3 DNA sequence: TGTGCCAGCAGTTACTCGGGCTCTTTAAGCTCCTACGAGCAGTACTTC. The chain couples TRBV6-5 to TRBJ2-7; D is undetermined. There are 16 residues in the CDR3. CDR1 MNHEY and CDR2 SVGAGI come from the germline V gene. V shed 0 bases and J shed 0 bases, with 12 bases lying between them.

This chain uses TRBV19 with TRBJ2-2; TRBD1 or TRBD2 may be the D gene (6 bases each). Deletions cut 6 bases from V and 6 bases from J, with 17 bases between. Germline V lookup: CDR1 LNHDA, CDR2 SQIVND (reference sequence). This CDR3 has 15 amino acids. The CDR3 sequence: CASRLPSGAAGELFF. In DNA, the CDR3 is TGTGCCAGTAGATTACCATCGGGGGCGGCCGGGGAGCTGTTTTTT.

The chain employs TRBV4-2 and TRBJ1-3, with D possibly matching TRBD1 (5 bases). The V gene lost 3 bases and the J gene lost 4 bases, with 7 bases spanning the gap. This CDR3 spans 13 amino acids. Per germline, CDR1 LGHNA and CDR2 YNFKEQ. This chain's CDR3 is CASSHPGGNTIYF. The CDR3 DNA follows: TGTGCCAGCAGCCACCCAGGGGGAAACACCATATATTTT.

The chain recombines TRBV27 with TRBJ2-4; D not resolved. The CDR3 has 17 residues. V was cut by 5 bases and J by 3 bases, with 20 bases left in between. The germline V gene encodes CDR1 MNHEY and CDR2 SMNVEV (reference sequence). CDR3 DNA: TGTGCCAGCAGTCCCGACTTCGGAGATCCCCTCAAAAACATTCAGTACTTC. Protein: CASSPDFGDPLKNIQYF.